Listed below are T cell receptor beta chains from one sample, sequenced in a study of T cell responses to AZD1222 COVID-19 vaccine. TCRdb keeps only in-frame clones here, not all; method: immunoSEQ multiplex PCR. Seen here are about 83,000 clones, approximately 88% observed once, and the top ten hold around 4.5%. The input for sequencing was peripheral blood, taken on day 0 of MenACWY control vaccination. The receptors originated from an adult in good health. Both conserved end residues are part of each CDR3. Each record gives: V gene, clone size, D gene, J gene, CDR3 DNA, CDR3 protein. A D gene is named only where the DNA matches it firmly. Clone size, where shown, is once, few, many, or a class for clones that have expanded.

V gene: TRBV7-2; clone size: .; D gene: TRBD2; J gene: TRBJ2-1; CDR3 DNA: TGTGCCAGCAGCGTAACTAGCGGGAGTTTCAATGAGCAGTTCTTC; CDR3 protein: CASSVTSGSFNEQFF
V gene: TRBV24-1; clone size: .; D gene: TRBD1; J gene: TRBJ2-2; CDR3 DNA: TGTGCCACCAGTGGTCGAACCGGGACAGAGGTCGGGGAGCTGTTTTTT; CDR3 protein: CATSGRTGTEVGELFF
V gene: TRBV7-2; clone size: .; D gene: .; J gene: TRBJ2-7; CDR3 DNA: TGTGCCAGCAGCTTAGGGTTCGACCGGAGCTCCTACGAGCAGTACTTC; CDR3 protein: CASSLGFDRSSYEQYF
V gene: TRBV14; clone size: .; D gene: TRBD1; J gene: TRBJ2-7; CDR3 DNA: TGTGCCAGCAGCCAAGCCGGACAGGGGCGTACCTACGAGCAGTACTTC; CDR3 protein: CASSQAGQGRTYEQYF
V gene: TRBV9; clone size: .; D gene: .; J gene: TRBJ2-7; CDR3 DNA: TGTGCCAGCAGCGTAGACGCGGAGGTACAAGGAGAGCAGTACTTC; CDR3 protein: CASSVDAEVQGEQYF
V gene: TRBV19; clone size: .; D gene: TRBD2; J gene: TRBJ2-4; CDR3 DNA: TGTGCCAGTAGTATATTCTCCGGGACTAGCAGGGACATTCAGTACTTC; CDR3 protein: CASSIFSGTSRDIQYF
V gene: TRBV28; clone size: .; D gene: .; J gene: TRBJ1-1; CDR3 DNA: TGTGCCAGCAGTTTAATGAATAGACGGATGAACACTGAAGCTTTCTTT; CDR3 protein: CASSLMNRRMNTEAFF
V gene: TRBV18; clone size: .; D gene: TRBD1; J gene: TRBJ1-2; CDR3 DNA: TGTGCCAGCTCACCGGTAAACCGGGACAGGGTAAACTATGGCTACACCTTC; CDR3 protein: CASSPVNRDRVNYGYTF
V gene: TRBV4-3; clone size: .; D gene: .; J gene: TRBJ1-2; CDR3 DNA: TGCGCCAGCAGCCAAGGGTCGACAGATCCTGGCTACACCTTC; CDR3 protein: CASSQGSTDPGYTF
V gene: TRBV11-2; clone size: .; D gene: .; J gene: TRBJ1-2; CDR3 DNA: TGTGCCAGCAGCTTAGGAGTTGGGAGCTATGGCTACACCTTC; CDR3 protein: CASSLGVGSYGYTF
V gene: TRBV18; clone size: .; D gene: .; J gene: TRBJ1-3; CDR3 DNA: TGTGCCAGCTCACCGTCAGGAGTGATCAGCTCTGGAAACACCATATATTTT; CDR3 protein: CASSPSGVISSGNTIYF
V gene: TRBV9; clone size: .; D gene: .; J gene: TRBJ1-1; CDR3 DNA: TGTGCCAGCAGCGAGGGGGGGCAGATAAACACTGAAGCTTTCTTT; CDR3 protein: CASSEGGQINTEAFF
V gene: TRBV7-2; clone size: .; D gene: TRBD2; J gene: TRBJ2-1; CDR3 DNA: TGTGCCAGCAGCGCGGGGACTAGCGGTTACTCCTACAATGAGCAGTTCTTC; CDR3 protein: CASSAGTSGYSYNEQFF
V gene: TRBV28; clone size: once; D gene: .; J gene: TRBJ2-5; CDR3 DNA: TGTGCCAGCAGTTTTCAGGGGTTTGAGACCCAGTACTTC; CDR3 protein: CASSFQGFETQYF
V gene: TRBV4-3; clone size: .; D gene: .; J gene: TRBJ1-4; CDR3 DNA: TGCGCCAGCAGCCAAGAGGAGACCCTATATGAAAAACTGTTTTTT; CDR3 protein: CASSQEETLYEKLFF
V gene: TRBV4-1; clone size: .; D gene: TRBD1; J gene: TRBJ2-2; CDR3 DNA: TGCGCCAGCAGTCCAGTGGTTGGGACAGGGAATGCCGGGGAGCTGTTTTTT; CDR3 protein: CASSPVVGTGNAGELFF
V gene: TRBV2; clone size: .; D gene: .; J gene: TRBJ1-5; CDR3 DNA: TGTGCCAGCAGTCTAACAGTTCAGCCCCAGCATTTT; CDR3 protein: CASSLTVQPQHF
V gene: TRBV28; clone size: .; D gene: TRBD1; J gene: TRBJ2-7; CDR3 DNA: TGTGCCAGCAGCCCCACCCTCAACCCCGGACAGGGAAGCCACGAGCAGTACTTC; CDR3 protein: CASSPTLNPGQGSHEQYF
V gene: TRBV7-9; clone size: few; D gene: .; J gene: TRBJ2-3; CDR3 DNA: TGTGCCAGCAGCCCTCCAGAAGGGGGAACGAACACAGATACGCAGTATTTT; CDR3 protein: CASSPPEGGTNTDTQYF
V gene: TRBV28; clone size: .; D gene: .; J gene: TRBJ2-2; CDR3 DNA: TGTGCCAGCACGCAGGGCACCGGGGAGCTGTTTTTT; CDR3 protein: CASTQGTGELFF
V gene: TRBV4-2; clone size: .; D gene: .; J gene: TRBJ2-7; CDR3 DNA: TGTGCCAGCAGCCAAGACGGTAGGACGGACGAGCAGTACTTC; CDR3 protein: CASSQDGRTDEQYF
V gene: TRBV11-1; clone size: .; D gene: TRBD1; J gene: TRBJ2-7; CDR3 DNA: TGTGCCAGCAGCCCCCGGGACAGGGCCCACGAGCAGTACTTC; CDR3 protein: CASSPRDRAHEQYF
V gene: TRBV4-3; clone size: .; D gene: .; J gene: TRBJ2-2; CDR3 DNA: TGCGCCAGCAGCCAAGTAGGTCCCGAGGGTGCGAACACCGGGGAGCTGTTTTTT; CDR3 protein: CASSQVGPEGANTGELFF
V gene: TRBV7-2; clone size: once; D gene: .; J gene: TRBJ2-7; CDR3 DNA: TGTGCCAGCAGCTTCTCCGGGGGCTACGAGCAGTACTTC; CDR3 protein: CASSFSGGYEQYF
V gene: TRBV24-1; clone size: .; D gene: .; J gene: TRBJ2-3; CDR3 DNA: TGTGCCACCAGTCTAGGGGGGGGGAGCACAGATACGCAGTATTTT; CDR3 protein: CATSLGGGSTDTQYF
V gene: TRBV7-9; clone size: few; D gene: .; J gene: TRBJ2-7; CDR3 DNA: TGTGCCAGCAGCCCGAAACTTAGGGTCGGTTACGAGCAGTACTTC; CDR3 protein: CASSPKLRVGYEQYF
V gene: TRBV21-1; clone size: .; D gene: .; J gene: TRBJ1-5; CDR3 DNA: TGTGCCAGCAGCAGATACCCCTCCCAGCCCCAGCATTTT; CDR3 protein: CASSRYPSQPQHF
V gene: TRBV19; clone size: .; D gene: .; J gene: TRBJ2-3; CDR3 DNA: TGTGCCAGTAGTGAGGTGGGCGGCTACAACACAGATACGCAGTATTTT; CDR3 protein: CASSEVGGYNTDTQYF
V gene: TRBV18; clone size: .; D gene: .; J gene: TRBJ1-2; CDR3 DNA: TGTGCCAGCTCAATACGCGGAGAGGGATACGGCTACACCTTC; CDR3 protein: CASSIRGEGYGYTF
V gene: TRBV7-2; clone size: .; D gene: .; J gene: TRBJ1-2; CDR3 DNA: TGTGCCAGCAGCTTGCCAGCGGGGGACTATGGCTACACCTTC; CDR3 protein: CASSLPAGDYGYTF
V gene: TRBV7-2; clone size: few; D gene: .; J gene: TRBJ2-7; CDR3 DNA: TGTGCCAGCAGCCCCCGCGCCGTGGGAGCTCTTTACGAGCAGTACTTC; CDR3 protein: CASSPRAVGALYEQYF
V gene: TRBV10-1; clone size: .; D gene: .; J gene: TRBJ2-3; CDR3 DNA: TGCGCCAGCAGTTCCCACATAGCAGATACGCAGTATTTT; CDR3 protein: CASSSHIADTQYF
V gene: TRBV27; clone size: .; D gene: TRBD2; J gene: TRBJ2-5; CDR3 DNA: TGTGCCAGCAGTATATCTAGCGGGAGAAGCCAAGAGACCCAGTACTTC; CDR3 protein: CASSISSGRSQETQYF
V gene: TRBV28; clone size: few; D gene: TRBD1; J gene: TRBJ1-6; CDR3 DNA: TGTGCCAGCAGTGAACAGGGGGCCTATAATTCACCCCTCCACTTT; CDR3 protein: CASSEQGAYNSPLHF
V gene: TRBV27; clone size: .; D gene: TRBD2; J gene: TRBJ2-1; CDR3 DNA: TGTGCCAGCAGTCTAGGGACTAGCGGTAACAATGAGCAGTTCTTC; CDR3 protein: CASSLGTSGNNEQFF
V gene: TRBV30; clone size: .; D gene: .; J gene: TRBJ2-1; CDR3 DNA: TGTGCCTGGTCTGACTGGGCTTCCTACAATGAGCAGTTCTTC; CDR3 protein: CAWSDWASYNEQFF
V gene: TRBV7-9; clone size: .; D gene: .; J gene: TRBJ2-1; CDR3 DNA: TGTGCCAGCAGCTTCTTTGGGGACAATGAGCAGTTCTTC; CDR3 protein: CASSFFGDNEQFF
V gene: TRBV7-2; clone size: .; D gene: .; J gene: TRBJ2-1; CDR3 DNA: TGTGCCAGCAGCTTGGGAGCAAACTACAATGAGCAGTTCTTC; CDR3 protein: CASSLGANYNEQFF
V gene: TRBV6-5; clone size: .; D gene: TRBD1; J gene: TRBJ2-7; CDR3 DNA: TGTGCCAGCAGGAAACAGGGGAGCTCCTACGAGCAGTACTTC; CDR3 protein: CASRKQGSSYEQYF
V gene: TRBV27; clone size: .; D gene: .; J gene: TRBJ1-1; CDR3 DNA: TGTGCCAGCAGTTTCGGACGGTCGCTTAACACTGAAGCTTTCTTT; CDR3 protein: CASSFGRSLNTEAFF
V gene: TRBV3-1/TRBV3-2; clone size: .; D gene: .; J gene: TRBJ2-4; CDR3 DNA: TGTGCCAGCAGCCATACCCCCGGGGCATTAGCCAAAAACATTCAGTACTTC; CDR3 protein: CASSHTPGALAKNIQYF
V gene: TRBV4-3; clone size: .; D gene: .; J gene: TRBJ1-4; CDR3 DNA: TGCGCCAGCAGCCAAGATGTACCGTCTAATGAAAAACTGTTTTTT; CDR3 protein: CASSQDVPSNEKLFF
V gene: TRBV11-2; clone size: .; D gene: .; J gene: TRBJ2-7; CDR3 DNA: TGTGCCAGCAGCTTACCCGCCGGGTTCGGCACCCCAAACTTC; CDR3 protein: CASSLPAGFGTPNF
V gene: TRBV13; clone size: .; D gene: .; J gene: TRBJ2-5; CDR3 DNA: TGTGCCAGCAGCTTAAGGACAAACTGGGAAGAGACCCAGTACTTC; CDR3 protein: CASSLRTNWEETQYF
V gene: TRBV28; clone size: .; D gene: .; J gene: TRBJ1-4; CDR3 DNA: TGTGCCAGCGCTCAATCAGTGGGGGCGACTAATGAAAAACTGTTTTTT; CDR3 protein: CASAQSVGATNEKLFF
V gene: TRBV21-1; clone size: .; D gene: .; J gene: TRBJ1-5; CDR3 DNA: TGTGCCAGCAGCAAAGCTTTCCCCCCGACCGGCCAGGGTATGGATCAGCCCCAGCATTTT; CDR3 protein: CASSKAFPPTGQGMDQPQHF
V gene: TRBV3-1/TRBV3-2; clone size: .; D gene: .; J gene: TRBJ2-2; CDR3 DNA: TGTGCCAGCAGCCACGGGCGGGGGAACACCGGGGAGCTGTTTTTT; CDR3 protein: CASSHGRGNTGELFF
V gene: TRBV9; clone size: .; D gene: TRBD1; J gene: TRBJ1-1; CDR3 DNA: TGTGCCAGCAGCCCAGGGGGGCGCAACACTGAAGCTTTCTTT; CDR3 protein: CASSPGGRNTEAFF
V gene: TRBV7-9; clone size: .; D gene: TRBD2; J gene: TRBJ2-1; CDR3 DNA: TGTGCCAGCAGCTACCGGACTAGCGGCCACAATGAGCAGTTCTTC; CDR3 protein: CASSYRTSGHNEQFF
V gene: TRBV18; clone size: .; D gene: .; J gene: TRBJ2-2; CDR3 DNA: TGTGCCAGCTCACCGTCACGGCGGGTTACCGGGGAGCTGTTTTTT; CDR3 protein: CASSPSRRVTGELFF
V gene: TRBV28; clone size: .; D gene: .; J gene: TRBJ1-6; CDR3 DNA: TGTGCCAGCAGGGTACCTGGTGGAGGCTATAATTCACCCCTCCACTTT; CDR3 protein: CASRVPGGGYNSPLHF